One and the same sample provided the 14 T cell receptor beta chains below, sequenced in a study of beta chain features in type 1 diabetes. The study reverse transcribed the entire isolated RNA, so it sequenced expressed TCRB transcripts. Here immunoSEQ multiplex PCR was the method, and the copy in TCRdb shows in-frame clones only, minus some. The data contain about 360,000 clones, around 12% of them seen just once; the ten biggest clones take up 0.017%. The sequencing input was naive CD4+ T cells from blood. The receptors stem from a man aged 18 to 29 in good health.

This clone turned up a few times. This rearrangement joins TRBV28 to TRBJ2-3; the match to TRBD1 covers 8 bases. The V and J ends lost 11 bases and 2 bases, in that order; junction bases with no gene match: 12. CDR3 size: 15 residues. Germline values: CDR1 MDHEN, CDR2 SYDVKM. This chain's CDR3 is CAVLGAGQATDTQYF. CDR3 nucleotides: TGTGCCGTGCTTGGTGCGGGACAGGCCACAGATACGCAGTATTTT.

This clone was picked up a small number of times. The V gene is TRBV30, the J gene TRBJ1-1, with TRBD1 as a possible D gene (5 bases). V dropped 4 bases and J dropped 3 bases, with 12 bases sitting between them. The CDR3 runs 13 residues. The germline V gene encodes CDR1 GTSNPN and CDR2 SVGIG (reference sequence). CDR3 nucleotide sequence: TGTGCCTGGAATATGGCGGGGGACACTGAAGCTTTCTTT. Its protein product is CAWNMAGDTEAFF.

This clone was picked up a small number of times. The CDR3 sequence: CASSPILLAGGSNEQFF. The CDR3 nucleotides are TGTGCCAGCAGTCCCATCCTACTAGCGGGGGGTAGCAATGAGCAGTTCTTC. The chain is built from TRBV27 and TRBJ2-1, with 12 bases fitting TRBD2. The length of the CDR3 is 17 residues. The germline V gene has CDR1 MNHEY and CDR2 SMNVEV (reference sequence). V lost 5 bases, J lost 6 bases, and 11 bases stayed unmatched.

About this clone itself: A read error may account for a junction end that differs from germline. This chain joins TRBV7-7 and TRBJ2-5, with 11 bases identical to TRBD1. The CDR3 extends over 15 amino acids. Germline V gene data show CDR1 as SSHAT and CDR2 as FNYEAQ (reference sequence). The CDR3 sequence: CASSLGQGAGETQYF. Written as DNA, the CDR3 is TGTGCTAGCAGCTTAGGACAGGGGGCAGGGGAGACCCAGTACTTC. Using reference TRBV7-7 and TRBJ2-5 for the parts outside the CDR3, the full variable domain is GAGVSQSPRYKVTKRGQDVTLRCDPISSHATLYWYQQALGQGPEFLTYFNYEAQPDKSGLPSDRFSAERPEGSISTLTIQRTEQRDSAMYRCASSLGQGAGETQYFGPGTRLLVL.

DNA for the CDR3: TGTGCCAGCAGCCAAGACGTAGCGGGGTACCAAGAGACCCAGTACTTC. Translating it yields CASSQDVAGYQETQYF. This chain links TRBV4-2 with TRBJ2-5; 8 nucleotides agree with TRBD2. Unmatched junction bases numbered 3, after V lost 0 bases and J lost 0 bases. This CDR3 region has 16 residues. Germline CDR1 is LGHNA and CDR2 is YNFKEQ.

This clone was seen a few times. The chain has TRBV30 and TRBJ1-2; D possibly corresponds to TRBD1 (6 bases). CDR3 size: 12 residues. Trimming removed 4 bases from V and 9 bases from J, with 15 bases in between. Germline values: CDR1 GTSNPN, CDR2 SVGIG (reference sequence). The CDR3 DNA reads TGTGCCTGGAATACACAGGGACCAAGCTACACCTTC. Its translation is CAWNTQGPSYTF.

This clone appeared a few times. This sequence joins TRBV13 and TRBJ2-7, with TRBD2 identical over 8 bases. CDR3 size: 13 residues. Germline values: CDR1 PRHDT, CDR2 FYEKMQ (reference sequence). Trimming at V came to 4 bases and at J to 3 bases, leaving 2 bases not matched to a gene. The CDR3 loop is CASSSGGYYEQYF. In DNA form, the CDR3 reads TGTGCCAGCAGCTCGGGGGGGTACTACGAGCAGTACTTC. Based on the CDR3 plus reference TRBV13 and TRBJ2-7, the full variable domain is AAGVIQSPRHLIKEKRETATLKCYPIPRHDTVYWYQQGPGQDPQFLISFYEKMQSDKGSIPDRFSAQQFSDYHSELNMSSLELGDSALYFCASSSGGYYEQYFGPGTRLTVT.

The V call is TRBV7-2, the J call TRBJ2-7; TRBD2 might be the D (6 bases). There are 14 residues in the CDR3. Germline V CDR1 and CDR2: SGHTA, FQGNSA. The CDR3 DNA is TGTGCGTTCAGCCGGGGTAGCGGTGTCTACGAGCAGTACTTC. The encoded protein is CAFSRGSGVYEQYF. Based on the CDR3 plus reference TRBV7-2 and TRBJ2-7, the full variable domain is GAGVSQSPSNKVTEKGKDVELRCDPISGHTALYWYRQSLGQGLEFLIYFQGNSAPDKSGLPSDRFSAERTGGSVSTLTIQRTQQEDSAVYLCAFSRGSGVYEQYFGPGTRLTVT.

The rearrangement uses TRBV11-2 and TRBJ2-2; 7 bases match TRBD1. CDR3 size: 15 residues. V shed 1 base, J shed 7 bases, and the junction held 6 bases outside the gene matches. Per germline, CDR1 SGHAT and CDR2 FQNNGV. The CDR3 protein is CASSLGLRGIGELFF. The CDR3 DNA reads TGTGCCAGCAGCTTAGGCCTCAGGGGGATCGGGGAGCTGTTTTTT.

The V and J genes are TRBV7-2 and TRBJ2-5; D is perhaps TRBD2 (5 bases). The CDR3 extends over 14 amino acids. CDR1 and CDR2 (germline): SGHTA, FQGNSA. Trimming pared 2 bases from V and 2 bases from J, leaving 9 bases between. The DNA for the CDR3 is TGTGCCAGCAGCTTACGGGGTTTACAAGAGACCCAGTACTTC. It encodes CASSLRGLQETQYF.

The chain uses TRBV30 and TRBJ2-7, with 8 nucleotides matching TRBD2. The germline CDR1 and CDR2 sequences are GTSNPN and SVGIG (reference sequence). V lost 0 bases and J lost 4; bases outside the gene matches: 5. There are 14 residues in the CDR3. Written as DNA, the CDR3 is TGTGCCTGGAGTGTAGTAGTAGCGGGGTACGAGCAGTACTTC. Translated: CAWSVVVAGYEQYF. Full variable domain (outside the CDR3, taken from reference TRBV30 and TRBJ2-7): SQTIHQWPATLVQPVGSPLSLECTVEGTSNPNLYWYRQAAGRGLQLLFYSVGIGQISSEVPQNLSASRPQDRQFILSSKKLLLSDSGFYLCAWSVVVAGYEQYFGPGTRLTVT.

This clone was counted a few times. The gene calls are TRBV2 and TRBJ2-3; D remains unclear. V dropped 4 bases and J dropped 1 base, with 12 bases sitting between them. CDR3 length: 15 amino acids. Germline V CDR1 and CDR2: SNHLY, FYNNEI. CDR3 sequence (DNA): TGTGCCAGCAGTGGCGGAGTAGGAGGCACAGATACGCAGTATTTT. Its protein product is CASSGGVGGTDTQYF.

About this clone: Other nucleotide sequences in the sample specify the same CDR3. This sequence joins TRBV28 and TRBJ1-5; 7 positions match TRBD1. CDR1 MDHEN and CDR2 SYDVKM come from the germline V gene. Germline trimming cut 6 bases from V and 1 base from J; bases unmatched to any gene: 3. The CDR3 covers 14 residues. CDR3 sequence reads: CASSLGQSNQPQHF. In DNA form, the CDR3 reads TGTGCCAGCAGCCTGGGACAGAGCAATCAGCCCCAGCATTTT.

The chain couples TRBV30 to TRBJ2-7, with a possible D match to TRBD1 (6 bases). With 1 base removed from V and 3 bases from J, the gap between germline ends came to 7 bases. CDR3 length equals 12 residues. Germline V gene data show CDR1 as GTSNPN and CDR2 as SVGIG (reference sequence). CDR3: CAWSARGYEQYF. The DNA for the CDR3 is TGTGCCTGGAGTGCCAGGGGCTACGAGCAGTACTTC.